This is a list of T cell receptor beta chains from one sample in a study of blood T cell repertoires in COVID-19. TCRdb keeps only in-frame clones here, not all; method: immunoSEQ multiplex PCR. The table includes 200,000 to 250,000 clones, 70% to 85% detected once. Source material: peripheral blood. These receptors were taken from a man in his fifties with active or convalescent COVID-19. CDR3s include the opening cysteine and the closing phenylalanine or tryptophan. Each record gives: clone size, J gene, V gene, D gene, CDR3 DNA, CDR3 protein. A D gene is named only where the DNA matches it firmly. Clone sizes are given selectively: once, few, many, or a class where the clone is expanded.

.,TRBJ1-1,TRBV7-3,.,TGTGCCAGCAGCCTCCTCGGGAGGGACACTGAAGCTTTCTTT,CASSLLGRDTEAFF
.,TRBJ1-3,TRBV5-6,.,TGTGCCAGCAGCCCCCCATCTGGAAACACCATATATTTT,CASSPPSGNTIYF
.,TRBJ1-2,TRBV9,.,TGTGCCAGCAGCCCACAGGTAGCTAACTATGGCTACACCTTC,CASSPQVANYGYTF
.,TRBJ1-2,TRBV24-1,.,TGTGCCACCAGTAAGGGAGCAGGGGAATGGAGCTATGGCTACACCTTC,CATSKGAGEWSYGYTF
.,TRBJ2-1,TRBV4-1,TRBD2,TGCGCCAGCAGCCATCTAGCGGGGACGAATGAGCAGTTCTTC,CASSHLAGTNEQFF
.,TRBJ1-1,TRBV7-2,.,TGTGCCAGCAGCCGGGGGATGACGGACACTGAAGCTTTCTTT,CASSRGMTDTEAFF
.,TRBJ1-1,TRBV2,.,TGTGCCAGCGTACAGGGACGGAGCATGAACACTGAAGCTTTCTTT,CASVQGRSMNTEAFF
.,TRBJ2-3,TRBV5-5,TRBD1,TGTGCCAGCAGGAGGACAGGGCAGCCAGATACGCAGTATTTT,CASRRTGQPDTQYF
.,TRBJ1-5,TRBV11-2,TRBD1,TGTGCCAGCAGCGAGGGGGCAAGCAATCAGCCCCAGCATTTT,CASSEGASNQPQHF
once,TRBJ2-1,TRBV18,.,TGTGCCAGCTCAGGCCAAAATGAGCAGTTCTTC,CASSGQNEQFF
.,TRBJ1-6,TRBV2,.,TGTGCCAGCAGCGAACAGCGAAATTCACCCCTCCACTTT,CASSEQRNSPLHF
.,TRBJ1-5,TRBV19,TRBD1,TGTGCCAGTTCGACAGGGTGGAGCAATCAGCCCCAGCATTTT,CASSTGWSNQPQHF
few,TRBJ1-4,TRBV19,.,TGTGCCAGTAGTTATTTGGACAGCCATGAAAAACTGTTTTTT,CASSYLDSHEKLFF
.,TRBJ2-5,TRBV5-4,.,TGTGCCAGCAGCTACGGAGAGACCCAGTACTTC,CASSYGETQYF
.,TRBJ1-2,TRBV27,TRBD1,TGTGCCAGCAGTTTATTCTTGGGGGCAGGGGGCGGCTACACCTTC,CASSLFLGAGGGYTF
.,TRBJ2-7,TRBV28,.,TGTGCCAGCAGTTTGGTGGGAGCGGACGAGCAGTACTTC,CASSLVGADEQYF
.,TRBJ1-5,TRBV2,.,TGTGCCAGCAGTGAAGGTGGGCACAATAGCAATCAGCCCCAGCATTTT,CASSEGGHNSNQPQHF
once,TRBJ2-5,TRBV5-1,.,TGCGCCAGCAGCTCCACTCCGGGGGGCTCGGAGACCCAGTACTTC,CASSSTPGGSETQYF
.,TRBJ1-5,TRBV28,TRBD1,TGTGCCAGCAGGCCCCATAAGGGACAGGGGGCAAGTCAGCCCCAGCATTTT,CASRPHKGQGASQPQHF
.,TRBJ2-5,TRBV5-4,TRBD2,TGTGCCAGCAGTCGTCTCTGGACTAGCGGGGGGGAAGAGACCCAGTACTTC,CASSRLWTSGGEETQYF
once,TRBJ1-1,TRBV5-6,.,TGTGCCAGCAGCTTGTTAGGACTTGGGTCGGGCCTCTTT,CASSLLGLGSGLF
.,TRBJ2-2,TRBV18,TRBD1,TGTGCCAGCTCACCGTATCAGGGGGCCCCCGGGGAGCTGTTTTTT,CASSPYQGAPGELFF
.,TRBJ2-1,TRBV25-1,TRBD1,TGTGCCAGCAGTGAATTGAGGCAGGACAGGGGGTCCTACAATGAGCAGTTCTTC,CASSELRQDRGSYNEQFF
.,TRBJ2-7,TRBV13,.,TGTGCCAGCGGGCCGGGACATACCTACGAGCAGTACTTC,CASGPGHTYEQYF
.,TRBJ2-3,TRBV25-1,.,TGTGCCAGCGGAACCCCGAGGGGGGGGGCCGGAGATACGCAGTATTTT,CASGTPRGGAGDTQYF
.,TRBJ1-1,TRBV2,.,TGTGCCAGCAGTTTTGACAGCCGTCTGTCAGCTTTCTTT,CASSFDSRLSAFF
.,TRBJ2-1,TRBV13,TRBD2,TGTGCCAGCAGTCCTGAGACTAGCGGTGGGAGTGAGCAGTTCTTC,CASSPETSGGSEQFF
.,TRBJ2-1,TRBV10-2,TRBD2,TGCGCCAGCTATACTAGCGGGGGGGGTAGTGAGCAGTTCTTC,CASYTSGGGSEQFF
.,TRBJ2-5,TRBV24-1,.,TGTGCCACCAGTGACCCAGGGAACCCCCAAGAGACCCAGTACTTC,CATSDPGNPQETQYF
.,TRBJ2-2,TRBV5-1,TRBD2,TGCGCCAGCAGCCAACGTGCGGGAGGGCCGGACGGGGAGCTGTTTTTT,CASSQRAGGPDGELFF
.,TRBJ1-6,TRBV21-1,.,TGTGCCAGCAGCCACCCCGGGCGGGGAGATTCACCCCTCCACTTT,CASSHPGRGDSPLHF
.,TRBJ2-1,TRBV28,TRBD2,TGTGCCAGCAGTCTCGGGACTAGCGGGACCAACAATGAGCAGTTCTTC,CASSLGTSGTNNEQFF
.,TRBJ2-3,TRBV7-2,.,TGTGCCAGCAGCATATACAGGGCAGATACGCAGTATTTT,CASSIYRADTQYF
.,TRBJ1-1,TRBV6-4,TRBD1,TGTGCCAGCAAAGGGGACAGGGGCTCTGAAGCTTTCTTT,CASKGDRGSEAFF
.,TRBJ1-1,TRBV2,.,TGTGCCAGCAGTGAAGAGAGCCCAGGGCTTGGGACTGAAGCTTTCTTT,CASSEESPGLGTEAFF
.,TRBJ2-2,TRBV25-1,TRBD2,TGTGCCAGGCCGACTAGCGGGAGCCGGAACACCGGGGAGCTGTTTTTT,CARPTSGSRNTGELFF
.,TRBJ1-2,TRBV27,TRBD1,TGTGCCAGCAGCGGTCAGGGGGCGAGAGGCTACACCTTC,CASSGQGARGYTF
.,TRBJ2-2,TRBV7-9,TRBD2,TGTGCCAGCAGCTTATCGGCGATGCGGGGGGCCGTCACCGGGGAGCTGTTTTTT,CASSLSAMRGAVTGELFF
.,TRBJ1-1,TRBV28,.,TGTGCCAGCAGTCTTTCCGGGAAAAGGACTGAAGCTTTCTTT,CASSLSGKRTEAFF
.,TRBJ2-7,TRBV19,.,TGTGCCAGTAGTATAGGCGGAGTAGCGGATACTAACGAGCAGTACTTC,CASSIGGVADTNEQYF
.,TRBJ1-1,TRBV7-2,TRBD1,TGTGCCAGCAGCGTGATAGGGGGCGCAGGGATGAACACTGAAGCTTTCTTT,CASSVIGGAGMNTEAFF
.,TRBJ2-3,TRBV3-1/TRBV3-2,TRBD2,TGTGCCAGCAGCTCCCGGGGAGGGACAGATACGCAGTATTTT,CASSSRGGTDTQYF
.,TRBJ1-3,TRBV6-5,TRBD1,TGTGCCAGCACCAAGGGACAGACCTCTGGAAACACCATATATTTT,CASTKGQTSGNTIYF
.,TRBJ1-1,TRBV5-5,TRBD1,TGTGCCAGCAGCCCCTTCACCGGGACAGTTAACACTGAAGCTTTCTTT,CASSPFTGTVNTEAFF
.,TRBJ1-5,TRBV11-2,.,TGTGCCAGCAGCTTAGGGACAGTCAATCAGCCCCAGCATTTT,CASSLGTVNQPQHF
.,TRBJ2-5,TRBV6-5,.,TGTGCCAGCAGACCTCGACAGGCCTCAGGGGAGACCCAGTACTTC,CASRPRQASGETQYF
once,TRBJ1-5,TRBV3-1/TRBV3-2,.,TGTGCCAGCAGCCACCAGGGGCGGCCCCAGCATTTT,CASSHQGRPQHF
.,TRBJ2-7,TRBV5-1,.,TGCGCCAGCAGCTTGGACAGGCCTTACGAGCAGTACTTC,CASSLDRPYEQYF
once,TRBJ2-5,TRBV30,TRBD1,TGTGCCTTCGGACAGGGAGAGACCCAGTACTTC,CAFGQGETQYF
.,TRBJ1-6,TRBV5-5,.,TGTGCCAGCAGCCGGACCCGAATCGGGGCCCTCCACTTT,CASSRTRIGALHF
.,TRBJ2-1,TRBV11-1,.,TGTGCCAGCAGCTCCGGACAGATTGGAGATGAGCAGTTCTTC,CASSSGQIGDEQFF
.,TRBJ2-7,TRBV7-2,TRBD2,TGTGCCAGCAGCTTTCGGACTAGCGGAGCCTACGAGCAGTACTTC,CASSFRTSGAYEQYF
.,TRBJ1-2,TRBV7-2,TRBD1,TGTGCCAGCAGCGTAATTCGACAGGGTAGCGCCTACACCTTC,CASSVIRQGSAYTF
.,TRBJ2-5,TRBV15,TRBD2,TGTGCCACCAGCAGAGAGGCCCGTGGCGGGGGATGGGGGGAGACCCAGTACTTC,CATSREARGGGWGETQYF
.,TRBJ1-2,TRBV5-1,TRBD1,TGCGCCAGCAATCCCGGGACAGGGGCCTATGGCTACACCTTC,CASNPGTGAYGYTF
.,TRBJ2-7,TRBV18,.,TGTGCCAGCTCACCAAGAAGCACAGGGACCTCCTACGAGCAGTACTTC,CASSPRSTGTSYEQYF
.,TRBJ1-2,TRBV9,.,TGTGCCAGCAGGGGGGCGGCAAGTTATGGCTACACCTTC,CASRGAASYGYTF
.,TRBJ1-2,TRBV28,.,TGTGCCAGCAGTTCACCTCCCCTGGCAGATTCAGATGGCTACACCTTC,CASSSPPLADSDGYTF
.,TRBJ2-3,TRBV4-3,TRBD2,TGCGCCAGCAGCCAAGTTTTCGCGGGGGGGGATACGCAGTATTTT,CASSQVFAGGDTQYF